Reported below is one TCR beta chain. The data were produced by immunoSEQ multiplex PCR, yet TCRdb's version contains in-frame clones alone and is incomplete. The top ten hold around 4.4% of the sample, which has 95,000 to 110,000 clones, around 87% seen once. The data stem from a study of T cell responses to AZD1222 COVID-19 vaccine. V was clipped by 6 bases and J by 0 bases, with 9 bases between them. The germline V gene has CDR1 SGHTA and CDR2 FQGTGA. The CDR3 totals 14 residues. The J gene is TRBJ1-3, the V gene TRBV7-3; no clear D. This TCR came from an adult in good health. This specimen consisted of peripheral blood, obtained on day 0 of AZD1222 vaccination. The CDR3 DNA sequence: TGTGCCAGCAGTCCGAAGAGCTCTGGAAACACCATATATTTT. This encodes CASSPKSSGNTIYF.